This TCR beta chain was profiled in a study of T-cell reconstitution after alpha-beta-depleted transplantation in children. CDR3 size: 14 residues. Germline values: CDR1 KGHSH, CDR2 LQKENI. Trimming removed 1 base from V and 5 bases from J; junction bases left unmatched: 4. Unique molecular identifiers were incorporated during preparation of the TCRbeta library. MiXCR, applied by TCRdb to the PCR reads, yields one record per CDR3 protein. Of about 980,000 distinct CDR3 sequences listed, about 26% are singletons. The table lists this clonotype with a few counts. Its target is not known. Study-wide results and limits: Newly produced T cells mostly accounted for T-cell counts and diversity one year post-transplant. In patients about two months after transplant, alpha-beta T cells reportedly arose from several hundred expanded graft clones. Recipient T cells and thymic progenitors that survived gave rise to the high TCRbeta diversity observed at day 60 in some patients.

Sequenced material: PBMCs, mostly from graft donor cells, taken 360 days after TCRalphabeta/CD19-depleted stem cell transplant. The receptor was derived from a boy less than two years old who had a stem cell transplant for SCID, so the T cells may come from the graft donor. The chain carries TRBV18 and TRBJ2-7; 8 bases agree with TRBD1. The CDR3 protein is CASSPRDRLNEQYF. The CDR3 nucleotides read TGTGCCAGCTCACCACGGGACAGGCTCAACGAGCAGTACTTC.